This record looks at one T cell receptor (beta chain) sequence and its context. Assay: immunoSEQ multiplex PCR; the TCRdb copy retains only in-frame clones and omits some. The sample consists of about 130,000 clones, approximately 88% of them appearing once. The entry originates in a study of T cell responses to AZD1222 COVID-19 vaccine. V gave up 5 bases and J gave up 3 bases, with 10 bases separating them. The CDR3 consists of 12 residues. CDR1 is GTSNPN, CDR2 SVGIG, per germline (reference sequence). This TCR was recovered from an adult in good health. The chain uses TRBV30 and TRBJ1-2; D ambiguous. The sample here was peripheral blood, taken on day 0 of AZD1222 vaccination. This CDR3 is CAWFGIDYGYTF. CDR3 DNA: TGTGCCTGGTTTGGGATTGACTATGGCTACACCTTC.